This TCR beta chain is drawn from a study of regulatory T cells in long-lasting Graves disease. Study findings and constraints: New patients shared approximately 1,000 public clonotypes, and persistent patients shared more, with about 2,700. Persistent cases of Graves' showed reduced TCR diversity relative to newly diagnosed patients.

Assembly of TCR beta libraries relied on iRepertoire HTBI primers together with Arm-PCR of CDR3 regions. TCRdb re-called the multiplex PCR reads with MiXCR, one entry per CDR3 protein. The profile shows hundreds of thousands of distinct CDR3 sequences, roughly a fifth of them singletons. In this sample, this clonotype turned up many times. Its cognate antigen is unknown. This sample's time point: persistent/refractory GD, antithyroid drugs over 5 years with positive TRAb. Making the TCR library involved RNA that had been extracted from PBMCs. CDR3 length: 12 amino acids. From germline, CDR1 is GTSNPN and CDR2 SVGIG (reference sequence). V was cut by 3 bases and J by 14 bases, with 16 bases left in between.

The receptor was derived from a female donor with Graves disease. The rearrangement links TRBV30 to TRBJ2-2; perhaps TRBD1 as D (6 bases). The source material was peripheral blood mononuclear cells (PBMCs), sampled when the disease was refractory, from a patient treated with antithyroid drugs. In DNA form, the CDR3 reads TGTGCCTGGAGCCTAAGCCCGGGACATCTGTTTTTT. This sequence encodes CAWSLSPGHLFF.